These T cell receptor beta chains were read from a single sample in a study of cytomegalovirus exposure and HLA in healthy donors. Profiling relied on immunoSEQ multiplex PCR, and the TCRdb table lists in-frame clones only, not all of them. The table lists roughly 130,000 clones, roughly 90% of them singletons. Source material: PBMCs. These TCRs come from a man younger than 35 in good health and CMV-seronegative. Both conserved end residues are part of each CDR3. A D gene is named only where the DNA matches it firmly. Clone sizes are given selectively: once, few, many, or a class where the clone is expanded.

TRBV18	.	15	TRBJ2-5	TRBD1	TGTGCCAGCTCACCACTGGGGACAGGGGTCAAGACCCAGTACTTC	CASSPLGTGVKTQYF
TRBV15	.	13	TRBJ2-3	.	TGTGCCACCTCCAGGGGGGGCACAGATACGCAGTATTTT	CATSRGGTDTQYF
TRBV7-2	.	15	TRBJ1-2	TRBD1	TGTGCCAGCAGCCTACAGGGGGCGCCCAGCTATGGCTACACCTTC	CASSLQGAPSYGYTF
TRBV10-3	once	13	TRBJ1-1	.	TGTGCCATCGGAGGAGCCGCAAACACTGAAGCTTTCTTT	CAIGGAANTEAFF
TRBV9	.	12	TRBJ2-1	.	TGTGCCGGGAGACCCCCTTACAATGAGCAGTTCTTC	CAGRPPYNEQFF
TRBV6-5	.	14	TRBJ1-1	TRBD1	TGTGCCAGCAGTAAACAGGGGGCTGGCACTGAAGCTTTCTTT	CASSKQGAGTEAFF
TRBV20-1	.	11	TRBJ2-7	.	TGCAGTGCTAGATCCTATCACGAGCAGTACTTC	CSARSYHEQYF
TRBV18	.	13	TRBJ1-2	TRBD1	TGTGCCAGCTCCCCAGACAGGGGTTATGGCTACACCTTC	CASSPDRGYGYTF
TRBV18	.	15	TRBJ2-1	.	TGTGCCAGCTCATACACAGGGCGCTCCTACAATGAGCAGTTCTTC	CASSYTGRSYNEQFF
TRBV28	.	13	TRBJ2-2	TRBD1	TGTGCCAGCGAGACAGGGTACACCGGGGAGCTGTTTTTT	CASETGYTGELFF
TRBV6-1	once	16	TRBJ2-5	TRBD2	TGTGCCAGCAGTGAAGTTCCGGAGGGAGCGGGGGAGACCCAGTACTTC	CASSEVPEGAGETQYF
TRBV2	.	15	TRBJ2-7	.	TGTGCCAGCAGTGAAGCGTTCCGGGACTTTAGCGAGCAGTACTTC	CASSEAFRDFSEQYF
TRBV7-2	.	16	TRBJ2-7	.	TGTGCCAGCAGCCCAAGGATTGGGTCTAGATCGGACGAGCAGTACTTC	CASSPRIGSRSDEQYF
TRBV5-1	.	12	TRBJ2-7	.	TGCGCCAGCAGCTTGGGCGGCTACGAGCAGTACTTC	CASSLGGYEQYF
TRBV6-6	.	16	TRBJ1-4	TRBD1	TGTGCCAGCAGTCCATCCCCAGGGGGCACTAATGAAAAACTGTTTTTT	CASSPSPGGTNEKLFF
TRBV7-8	.	16	TRBJ2-3	TRBD1	TGTGCCAGCAGCGATTACCCAGGGGGTGGTACAGATACGCAGTATTTT	CASSDYPGGGTDTQYF
TRBV14	once	13	TRBJ1-1	.	TGTGCCAGCAGCCGTTACGGGAACACTGAAGCTTTCTTT	CASSRYGNTEAFF
TRBV2	.	14	TRBJ1-2	.	TGTGCCAGCAGTGTCGAGGGGACACCCTATGGCTACACCTTC	CASSVEGTPYGYTF
TRBV19	.	14	TRBJ1-1	.	TGTGCCAGTAGTTATCGGGGGGTAGACACTGAAGCTTTCTTT	CASSYRGVDTEAFF
TRBV19	.	16	TRBJ1-5	.	TGTGCCAGTAGTACCCAATCCAGACGGGGCAATCAGCCCCAGCATTTT	CASSTQSRRGNQPQHF
TRBV6-5	.	12	TRBJ2-7	.	TGTGCCAGCAGTTACGGTTCGGGCGAGCAGTACTTC	CASSYGSGEQYF
TRBV28	.	15	TRBJ1-4	.	TGTGCCAGCAGTACTTCAAGCCGAGATAATGAAAAACTGTTTTTT	CASSTSSRDNEKLFF
TRBV11-2	.	13	TRBJ1-1	.	TGTGCCAGCAGCTTAGGGTTCAGCGGCTGGGCTTTCTTT	CASSLGFSGWAFF
TRBV30	.	18	TRBJ2-7	TRBD1	TGTGCCTGGAGTCACCGGGACAGGGGACCGTTTACCTCCTACGAGCAGTACTTC	CAWSHRDRGPFTSYEQYF
TRBV18	.	12	TRBJ2-7	.	TGTGCCAGCTCCCCAGTAACCTACGAGCAGTACTTC	CASSPVTYEQYF
TRBV20-1	.	11	TRBJ1-1	.	TGCAGTGCCGCCGGGGCGGGGAGGGCTTTCTTT	CSAAGAGRAFF
TRBV6-1	.	13	TRBJ2-7	.	TGTGCCAGCAGTGGCCTTGGTCTAACCGAGCAGTACTTC	CASSGLGLTEQYF
TRBV9	.	13	TRBJ2-1	.	TGTGCCAGCGGAGACGAGTCCTACAATGAGCAGTTCTTC	CASGDESYNEQFF
TRBV11-2	.	12	TRBJ1-1	.	TGTGCCAGCAGCTTACAGAACACTGAAGCTTTCTTT	CASSLQNTEAFF
TRBV29-1	.	12	TRBJ2-7	TRBD1	TGCAGCGTTCGACAGGGACCCTACGAGCAGTACTTC	CSVRQGPYEQYF
TRBV28	.	15	TRBJ1-5	TRBD1	TGTGCCAGCAGTTTCGAGACAGGGGTTTTTGAGCCCCAGCATTTT	CASSFETGVFEPQHF
TRBV11-2	.	15	TRBJ2-7	TRBD1	TGTGCCAGCAGGCGTCCGGGACAGGTTTCCTACGAGCAGTACTTC	CASRRPGQVSYEQYF
TRBV19	.	15	TRBJ2-4	.	TGTGCCAATCGGGTAGATCGAGTAGCCAAAAACATTCAGTACTTC	CANRVDRVAKNIQYF
TRBV28	once	16	TRBJ1-2	TRBD1	TGTGCCAGCAGGACCGGGACAGGGCCATGGGGTTATGGCTACACCTTC	CASRTGTGPWGYGYTF
TRBV28	.	14	TRBJ2-7	TRBD2	TGTGCCAGCAGTACCGGGACTAGCGGACTCCAGCAGTACTTC	CASSTGTSGLQQYF
TRBV5-1	.	14	TRBJ1-5	.	TGCGCCAGCAGCTTGGGTAGCGGCAATCAGCCCCAGCATTTT	CASSLGSGNQPQHF
TRBV15	.	15	TRBJ1-5	TRBD1	TGTGCCACCAGCAGAGATGGAGGGGGCCATGGGCCCCAGCATTTT	CATSRDGGGHGPQHF
TRBV28	.	15	TRBJ2-7	TRBD1	TGTGCCAGCAGTGGGAGACAGGGGGCCTCCTACGAGCAGTACTTC	CASSGRQGASYEQYF
TRBV6-5	.	16	TRBJ2-2	.	TGTGCCAGCAGTTACTCGATGGGACAGAACACCGGGGAGCTGTTTTTT	CASSYSMGQNTGELFF
TRBV7-9	.	18	TRBJ2-5	TRBD2	TGTGCCAGCAGCATCCCACTTGAGACTAGCGGACGCCAAGAGACCCAGTACTTC	CASSIPLETSGRQETQYF